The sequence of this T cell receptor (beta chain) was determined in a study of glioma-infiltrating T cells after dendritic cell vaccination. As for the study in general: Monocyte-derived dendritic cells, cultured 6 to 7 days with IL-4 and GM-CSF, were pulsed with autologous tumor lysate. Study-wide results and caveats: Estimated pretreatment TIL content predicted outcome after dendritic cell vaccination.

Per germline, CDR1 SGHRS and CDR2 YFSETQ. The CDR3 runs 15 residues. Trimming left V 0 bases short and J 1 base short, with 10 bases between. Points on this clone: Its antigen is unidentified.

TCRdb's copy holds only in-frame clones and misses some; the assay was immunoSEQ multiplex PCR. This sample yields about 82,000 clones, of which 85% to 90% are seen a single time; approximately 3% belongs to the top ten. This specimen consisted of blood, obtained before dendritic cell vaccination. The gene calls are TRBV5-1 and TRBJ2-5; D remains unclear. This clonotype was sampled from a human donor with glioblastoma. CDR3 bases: TGCGCCAGCAGCTTGGTTGGAGCGCCCCAAGAGACCCAGTACTTC. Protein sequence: CASSLVGAPQETQYF.